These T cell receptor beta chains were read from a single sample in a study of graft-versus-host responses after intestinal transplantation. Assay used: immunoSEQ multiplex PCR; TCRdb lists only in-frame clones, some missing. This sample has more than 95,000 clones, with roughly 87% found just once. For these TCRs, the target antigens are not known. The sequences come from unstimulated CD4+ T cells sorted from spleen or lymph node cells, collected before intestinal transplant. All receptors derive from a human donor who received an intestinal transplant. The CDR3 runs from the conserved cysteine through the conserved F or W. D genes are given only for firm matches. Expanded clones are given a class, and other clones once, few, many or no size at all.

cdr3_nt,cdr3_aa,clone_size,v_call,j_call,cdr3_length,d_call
TGTGCCAGCAGTGAGTCAGAAGCCTTCCTCTCTGGAAACACCATATATTTT,CASSESEAFLSGNTIYF,few,TRBV2,TRBJ1-3,17,-
TGTGCCAGTAGTTTGCCAGGGGTTTCACCCCTCCACTTT,CASSLPGVSPLHF,-,TRBV19,TRBJ1-6,13,-
TGCGCCAGCAGCCCCTCCGGAGAGAGCTATGGCTACACCTTC,CASSPSGESYGYTF,-,TRBV5-1,TRBJ1-2,14,-
TGCGCCAGCAGCCAAGCCGTCAGGATAAAGGCCGCTTTCTTT,CASSQAVRIKAAFF,-,TRBV4-1,TRBJ1-1,14,-
TGTGCCAGCAGTCAGCGGGAGCTCCCCAATGAGCAGTTCTTC,CASSQRELPNEQFF,-,TRBV2,TRBJ2-1,14,TRBD2
TGTGCCAGCAGCTATGAGGCGAGGGACACTGAAGCTTTCTTT,CASSYEARDTEAFF,-,TRBV9,TRBJ1-1,14,-
TGCGCCAGCAGTATATCGACAGGGGGAGGCAATGAGCAGTTCTTC,CASSISTGGGNEQFF,-,TRBV10-1,TRBJ2-1,15,TRBD1
TGTGCCAGCTCACGACAGGGCCTGGGGTACAATGAGCAGTTCTTC,CASSRQGLGYNEQFF,-,TRBV18,TRBJ2-1,15,TRBD1
TGCGCCAGCAGCCAAGATACAGGGGGCGAGCAGTACTTC,CASSQDTGGEQYF,-,TRBV4-1,TRBJ2-7,13,TRBD1
TGTGCCAGCAGTTTAAGAGGATACGCGAACACCGGGGAGCTGTTTTTT,CASSLRGYANTGELFF,-,TRBV28,TRBJ2-2,16,-
TGCGCCAGCAGTGAGGAGCAGTACTTC,CASSEEQYF,few,TRBV10-1,TRBJ2-7,9,-